This TCR beta chain was sequenced in a study of blood T cell repertoires in COVID-19. Study context: The study drew acute and convalescent COVID-19 samples from the United States, Italy and Spain. Nucleic acid was either cDNA or gDNA, and it came from T cells, B-cell-depleted T cells, or PBMCs.

Per the original data handling: Amplification of reference gene primers was used by the study to estimate nucleated cell counts. Measured with immunoSEQ multiplex PCR; TCRdb has only the in-frame clones, and not every one. D and trimming were read from the DNA, whereas the V and J calls and clone size are those reported in that table. The sample has approximately 150,000 clones, around four fifths seen once. After removal of 5 bases from V and 5 bases from J, the junction contained 2 bases not matched to a gene. The V gene's germline CDR1 is MNHEY and CDR2 SVGAGI. The CDR3 runs to 13 residues. The clonotype originates from a woman of 80 years or more with acute or convalescent COVID-19. V gene TRBV6-5 combines with J gene TRBJ1-5, with 8 bases aligning to TRBD1. Sequenced: peripheral blood. CDR3 region: CASSMTGDQPQHF. DNA for the CDR3: TGTGCCAGCAGTATGACAGGGGATCAGCCCCAGCATTTT.